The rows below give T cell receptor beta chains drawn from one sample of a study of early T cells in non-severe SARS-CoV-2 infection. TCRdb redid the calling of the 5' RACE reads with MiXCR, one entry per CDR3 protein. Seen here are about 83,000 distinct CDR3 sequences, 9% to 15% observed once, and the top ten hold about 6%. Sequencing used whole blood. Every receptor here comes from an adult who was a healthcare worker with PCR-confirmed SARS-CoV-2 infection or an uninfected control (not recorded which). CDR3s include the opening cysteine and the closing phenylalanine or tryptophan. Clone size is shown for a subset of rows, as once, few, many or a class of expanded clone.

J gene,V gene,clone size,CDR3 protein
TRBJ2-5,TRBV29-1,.,CSVGGLAGQETQYF
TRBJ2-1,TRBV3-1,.,CASIHFQRESHNEQFF
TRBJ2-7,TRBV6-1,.,CASSMPTGRVPPMAYEQYF
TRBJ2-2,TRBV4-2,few,CASTRLAANTGELFF
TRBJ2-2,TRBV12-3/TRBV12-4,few,CASSRRQNTGELFF
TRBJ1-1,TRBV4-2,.,CASSQDTGGGTEAFF
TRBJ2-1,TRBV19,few,CASSMRRREGRQFF
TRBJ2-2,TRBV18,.,CASSRGDTGELFF
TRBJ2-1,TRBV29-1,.,CSVGGSTEETDEQFF
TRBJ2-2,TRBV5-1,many,CASSLARGATNTGELFF
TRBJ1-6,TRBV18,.,CASSPQGDESPLHF
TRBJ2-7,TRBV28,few,CASSGGASGTVYEQYF
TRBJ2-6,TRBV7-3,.,CASRTSGRSGANVLTF
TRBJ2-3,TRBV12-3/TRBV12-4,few,CASSLEGPPGDTQYF
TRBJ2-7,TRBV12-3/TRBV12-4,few,CASSVAEYEQYF
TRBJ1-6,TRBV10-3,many,CAIRDREDSPLHF
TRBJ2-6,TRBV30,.,CAWSEKGSGANVLTF
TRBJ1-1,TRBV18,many,CASSSAGDTEAFF
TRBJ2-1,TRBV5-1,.,CASNNRGGPYNEQFF
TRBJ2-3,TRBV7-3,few,CASSSSSGRTDTQYF
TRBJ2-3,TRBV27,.,CASSTRGPTDTQYF
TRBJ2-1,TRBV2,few,CANSRTSGRSGEQFF
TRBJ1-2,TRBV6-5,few,CASSRGGGESDGYTF
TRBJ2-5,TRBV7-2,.,CASSGTSGLQETQYF
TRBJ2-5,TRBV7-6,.,CASSRRTGEKTQYF
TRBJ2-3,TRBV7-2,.,CASSPVARGDTQYF
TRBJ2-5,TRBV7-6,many,CASSLMTGETQYF
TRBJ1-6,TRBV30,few,CAWSGYNSPLHF
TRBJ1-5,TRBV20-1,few,CSATRAANSGLSNQPQHF
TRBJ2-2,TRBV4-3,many,CASSLQRGTGELFF
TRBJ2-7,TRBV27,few,CASSARAGRSYEQYF
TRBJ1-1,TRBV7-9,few,CASIAGLANTEAFF
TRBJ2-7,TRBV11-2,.,CASSLIRGRGEQYF
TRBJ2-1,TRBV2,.,CASGVAGAQFF
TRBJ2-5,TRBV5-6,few,CASSSYRLAGHQETQYF
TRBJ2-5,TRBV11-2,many,CASSREWGAQETQYF
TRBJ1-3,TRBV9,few,CASGSQAPSGNTIYF
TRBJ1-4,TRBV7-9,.,CASQDRGLEKLFF
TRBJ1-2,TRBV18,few,CASSPQYSSRGYTF
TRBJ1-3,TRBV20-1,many,CSARQGGGNTIYF
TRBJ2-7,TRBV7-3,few,CASRIAGQKVLYEQYF
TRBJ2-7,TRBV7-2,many,CASSSRTSGVYEQYF
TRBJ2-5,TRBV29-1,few,CSVVRGYETQYF
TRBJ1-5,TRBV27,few,CASSLLGRGSLNQPQHF
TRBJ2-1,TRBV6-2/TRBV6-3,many,CASSFNGPRNNEQFF
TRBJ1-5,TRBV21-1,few,CASSKVQGANQPQHF
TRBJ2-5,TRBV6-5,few,CASSYRGGRVETQYF
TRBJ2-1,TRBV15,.,CATSLDHNEQFF
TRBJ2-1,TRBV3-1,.,CASSRSDIYNEQFF
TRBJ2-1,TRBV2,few,CASRPGQGSNEQFF
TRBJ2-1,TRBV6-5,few,CASSGDRDHYNEQFF
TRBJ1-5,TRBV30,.,CAWSVDNSNQPQHF
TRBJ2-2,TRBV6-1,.,CASSGSGTSTGELFF
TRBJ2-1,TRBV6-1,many,CASSEGSGRVYGNEQFF
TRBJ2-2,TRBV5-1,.,CASSLDRPGELFF
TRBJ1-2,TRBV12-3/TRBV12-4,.,CASSTRQGSYGYTF
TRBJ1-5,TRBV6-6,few,CASSYSVSGNQPQHF
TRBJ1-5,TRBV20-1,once,CSARNPAQPQHF
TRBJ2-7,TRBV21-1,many,CASSNTYEQYF